This T cell receptor (beta chain) was captured by sequencing in a study of shared clonotypes between healthy human individuals. Overall study: Plates per donor: three CD4 naive, three CD4 memory, two CD8 naive, one CD8 memory.

Germline lookup yields CDR1 ENHRY and CDR2 SYGVKD. V was cut by 3 bases and J by 8 bases, with 7 bases left in between. The CDR3 sequence is 11 residues long. Assay: immunoSEQ multiplex PCR; the TCRdb copy retains only in-frame clones and omits some. The data contain some 740,000 clones, over 90% of them singletons. Naive CD8 cells were CD45RO-negative, positively selected for CCR7, excluding terminally differentiated effector memory CD45RA+ cells. The TCR was taken from a man aged 25-40 years in good health. V is TRBV10-3 and J is TRBJ1-2; D ambiguous. The sample taken for sequencing was naive CD8+ T cells sorted from blood. The CDR3 region is CAISDGPGYTF. CDR3 nucleotide sequence: TGTGCCATCAGTGATGGGCCCGGCTACACCTTC.